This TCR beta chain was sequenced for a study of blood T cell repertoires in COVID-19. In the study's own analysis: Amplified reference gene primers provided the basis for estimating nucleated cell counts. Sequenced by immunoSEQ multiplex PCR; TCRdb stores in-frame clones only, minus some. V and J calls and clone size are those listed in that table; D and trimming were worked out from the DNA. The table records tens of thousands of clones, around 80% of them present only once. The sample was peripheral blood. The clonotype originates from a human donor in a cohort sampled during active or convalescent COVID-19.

CDR3 sequence: CASSPRAGGPINQETQYF. The DNA for the CDR3 is TGTGCCAGCTCACCAAGGGCGGGGGGACCGATAAACCAAGAGACCCAGTACTTC. The chain joins TRBV18 to TRBJ2-5; 8 bases line up with TRBD2. This CDR3 is built from 18 residues. Germline V gene sequence: CDR1 KGHSH, CDR2 LQKENI. V lost 2 bases and J lost 0; bases outside the gene matches: 11.